The rows below give T cell receptor beta chains drawn from one sample of a study of tumor-infiltrating lymphocytes in primary liver carcinoma. Using its own MiXCR run on the multiplex PCR reads, TCRdb lists one record per CDR3 protein. The repertoire holds some 55,000 distinct CDR3 sequences, with about three quarters as singletons. The sample taken for sequencing was liver tumor tissue from sampling region 2. Receptors originate from a middle-aged man with primary liver carcinoma and hepatitis B virus infection. Both conserved end residues are part of each CDR3. The D gene is left open where the match is weak. Not all rows give a size; the values are once, few, many and, for expanded clones, a class.

j_call clone_size v_call d_call cdr3_length cdr3_aa cdr3_nt
TRBJ1-2 - TRBV4-1 - 17 CVSSQDFVRDRSLGYTF TGCGTCAGCAGCCAAGATTTTGTTCGGGATAGGTCCCTTGGCTACACCTTC
TRBJ2-2 many TRBV12-3/TRBV12-4 TRBD1 14 CASTYTTGPRELFF TGTGCCAGCACCTATACGACAGGGCCCAGGGAGCTGTTTTTT
TRBJ2-7 - TRBV7-9 - 11 CACSLLYEQYF TGTGCCTGCAGCCTACTCTACGAGCAGTACTTC
TRBJ2-7 once TRBV5-6 - 12 CASSIHTSEQYF TGTGCCAGCAGTATACATACTAGCGAGCAGTACTTC
TRBJ1-5 - TRBV7-8 - 13 CASSLNLDGPQHF TGTGCCAGCAGCTTAAATCTGGATGGGCCCCAGCATTTT
TRBJ2-7 - TRBV7-8 - 12 CASGPNSSEQYF TGTGCCAGCGGCCCGAATTCGTCCGAGCAGTACTTC
TRBJ2-1 - TRBV6-1 TRBD1 14 CISSEWQGAGEQFF TGTATCAGCAGTGAATGGCAGGGGGCGGGTGAGCAGTTCTTC
TRBJ2-1 - TRBV29-1 TRBD2 13 CGGQGLADNEQFF TGCGGCGGTCAGGGACTAGCGGACAATGAGCAGTTCTTC
TRBJ2-3 - TRBV29-1 - 12 CSVGSPSRTQYF TGCAGTGTTGGCAGCCCGTCGCGAACGCAGTATTTT
TRBJ2-7 - TRBV11-2 - 15 CVSTPLEAARYEQYF TGTGTCAGTACCCCCTTGGAAGCGGCCCGCTACGAGCAGTACTTC
TRBJ2-7 - TRBV12-3/TRBV12-4 - 12 CASSTRAYEHYF TGTGCTAGCAGTACCAGGGCCTACGAGCACTACTTC
TRBJ2-1 - TRBV13 TRBD1 11 CASRLGQGGAF TGTGCCAGCCGCTTAGGACAGGGGGGGGCCTTC
TRBJ2-7 - TRBV11-2 - 16 CANSLDAGASAYEQYF TGTGCCAACAGCTTAGATGCTGGGGCTTCCGCCTACGAGCAGTACTTC
TRBJ2-3 once TRBV6-2/TRBV6-3 TRBD2 15 CASSSRSGSIDTQYF TGTGCCAGTAGTTCCCGCAGCGGGAGCATAGATACGCAGTATTTT
TRBJ1-5 many TRBV9 - 13 CASSVVEGQPQHF TGTGCCAGCAGCGTAGTGGAGGGACAGCCCCAGCATTTT
TRBJ2-5 once TRBV6-2/TRBV6-3 - 13 CASSYDAQETQYF TGTGCCAGCAGTTACGACGCCCAAGAGACCCAGTACTTC
TRBJ2-5 - TRBV11-2 - 13 CANNLDFLETQYF TGTGCCAACAACTTAGATTTTCTGGAGACCCAGTACTTT
TRBJ2-1 many TRBV7-9 - 15 CASSANEGSYNEQFF TGTGCCAGCAGCGCTAACGAGGGGAGCTACAATGAGCAGTTCTTC
TRBJ2-2 many TRBV12-3/TRBV12-4 - 14 CASRLTQLTGELFF TGTGCCAGCAGGCTAACCCAGTTGACCGGGGAGCTGTTTTTT
TRBJ1-1 many TRBV28 - 13 CASTLQRNTEAFF TGTGCCAGCACCCTCCAGCGGAACACTGAAGCTTTCTTT
TRBJ2-3 - TRBV20-1 TRBD1 14 CIARGTGGTDTQCF TGCATTGCTAGAGGGACAGGGGGGACAGATACGCAGTGTTTT
TRBJ2-3 - TRBV6-1 - 16 CANSQLARLTTDTQYF TGTGCCAACAGTCAATTAGCGCGTTTGACCACAGATACGCAGTATTTT
TRBJ2-7 - TRBV4-1 - 15 CVSSRPFEGVDEQYF TGCGTCAGCAGCCGGCCGTTCGAGGGGGTTGACGAACAGTACTTC
TRBJ2-1 - TRBV6-5 - 14 CASSWQDRDNEQFF TGTGCCAGCAGTTGGCAGGATAGGGACAATGAGCAGTTCTTC
TRBJ1-2 - TRBV7-8 - 14 CDSSIQGTDYGYTF TGTGACAGCAGTATCCAGGGGACGGACTATGGCTACACCTTC
TRBJ2-1 - TRBV28 TRBD2 16 CASSLPGLASNNEQFF TGTGCCAGCAGTTTACCCGGACTAGCGAGTAACAATGAGCAGTTCTTC
TRBJ1-4 once TRBV5-1 - 19 CAGSSGVLEPGLDGEKLFF TGCGCCGGCAGCTCGGGTGTCTTAGAGCCGGGACTGGACGGTGAAAAACTGTTTTTT
TRBJ2-7 many TRBV4-2 - 15 CASRPGLAGDYEQYF TGTGCCAGCAGACCCGGGCTGGCAGGGGACTACGAGCAGTACTTC
TRBJ2-1 - TRBV11-1 TRBD2 15 CASSFDTSGYIEQFF TGTGCCAGCAGCTTCGACACTAGCGGCTACATTGAGCAGTTCTTC
TRBJ2-2 - TRBV11-2 TRBD2 16 CAISTWISGGAGELFF TGTGCCATCAGCACTTGGATTAGCGGGGGCGCCGGGGAGCTGTTTTTT
TRBJ2-1 many TRBV29-1 - 12 CSVVRLGSEQFF TGCAGCGTTGTTAGGTTGGGGTCTGAGCAGTTCTTC
TRBJ2-3 - TRBV14 - 15 CASSQGAGGIDTQYF TGTGCCAGCAGCCAAGGGGCTGGCGGGATAGATACGCAGTATTTT
TRBJ2-1 few TRBV18 - 15 CASSPTRLGFGEQFF TGTGCCAGCTCACCGACCCGGCTGGGATTTGGTGAGCAGTTCTTC
TRBJ2-7 - TRBV11-1 - 13 CASSGRAAYEQYF TGTGCCAGCAGCGGGCGGGCGGCCTACGAGCAGTACTTC
TRBJ2-7 once TRBV6-1 TRBD2 15 CASSEEEAGGYEQYF TGTGCCAGCAGTGAAGAGGAAGCGGGAGGCTACGAGCAGTATTTC
TRBJ2-7 many TRBV25-1 - 11 CASSFGYEQYF TGTGCCAGCAGTTTCGGCTACGAGCAGTACTTC
TRBJ1-1 - TRBV12-3/TRBV12-4 - 13 CTSNPGLSSGDFF TGTACCAGCAACCCCGGGCTCTCTTCGGGAGATTTCTTT
TRBJ2-3 - TRBV6-5 - 14 CASSRGQGTDTRYF TGTGCCAGCAGCCGGGGGCAGGGCACAGATACGCGGTATTTT
TRBJ1-2 many TRBV7-9 - 13 CASILGQGDGYTF TGTGCCAGCATCCTAGGGCAGGGAGATGGCTACACCTTC
TRBJ2-7 - TRBV5-4 - 13 CASTTRLTYEQYF TGTGCCAGCACCACACGATTAACCTACGAGCAGTACTTC
TRBJ2-2 large TRBV4-1 TRBD2 15 CASSLAGDVTGELFF TGCGCCAGCAGTCTAGCGGGAGATGTCACCGGGGAGCTGTTTTTT
TRBJ2-2 few TRBV28 TRBD1 16 CASTPIRTGGTGELFF TGTGCCAGCACCCCTATCCGGACAGGGGGCACCGGGGAGCTGTTTTTT
TRBJ2-1 - TRBV4-1 TRBD2 20 CARSSSDSGLSGGPGNEQFF TGCGCCAGGAGCTCCTCAGACAGCGGACTATCGGGAGGGCCGGGAAATGAGCAGTTCTTC
TRBJ2-5 many TRBV5-5 TRBD1 16 CASSLVGTGVLETQYF TGTGCCAGCAGCTTGGTGGGGACAGGTGTCTTGGAGACCCAGTACTTC